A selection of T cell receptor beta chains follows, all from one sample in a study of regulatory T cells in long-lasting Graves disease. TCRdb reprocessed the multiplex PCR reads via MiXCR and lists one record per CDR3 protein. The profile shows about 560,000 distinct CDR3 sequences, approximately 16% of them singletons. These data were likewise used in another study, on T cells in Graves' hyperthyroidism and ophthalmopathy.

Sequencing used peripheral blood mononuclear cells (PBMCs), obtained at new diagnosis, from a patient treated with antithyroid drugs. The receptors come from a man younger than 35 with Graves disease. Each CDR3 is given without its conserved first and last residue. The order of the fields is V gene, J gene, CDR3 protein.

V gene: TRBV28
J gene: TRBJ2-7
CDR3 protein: ASFYNYEQY

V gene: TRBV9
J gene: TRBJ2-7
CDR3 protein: ASSLRTGPGEQY

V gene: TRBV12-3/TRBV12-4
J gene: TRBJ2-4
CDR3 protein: ASSDGAKNIQY

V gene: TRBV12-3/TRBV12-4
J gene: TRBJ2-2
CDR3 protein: ASRMMTSGRLREDPGELF

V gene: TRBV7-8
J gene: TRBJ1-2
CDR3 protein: ASSLAQTRAVYGYT

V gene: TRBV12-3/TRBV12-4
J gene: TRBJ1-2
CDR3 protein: ASSFQTANYGYT

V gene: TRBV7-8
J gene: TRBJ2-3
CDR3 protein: ASSLAPAPRDTQY

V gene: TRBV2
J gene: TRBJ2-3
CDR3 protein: ARRDITDTQY

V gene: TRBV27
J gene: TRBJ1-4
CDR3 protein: ASSLKGWEKLF

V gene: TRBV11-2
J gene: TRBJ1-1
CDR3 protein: ASSFNRGYTEAF

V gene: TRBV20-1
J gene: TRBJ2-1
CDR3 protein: SARPYRGLSSYNEQF

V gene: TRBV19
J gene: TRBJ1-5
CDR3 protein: ATQRELGDSNQPQH

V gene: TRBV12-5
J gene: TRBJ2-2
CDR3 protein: ASGYQGAGELF

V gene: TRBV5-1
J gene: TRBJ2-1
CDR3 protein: ASSLRPTSYNEQF

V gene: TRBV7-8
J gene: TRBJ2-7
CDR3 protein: ASSPGDRAHEQY

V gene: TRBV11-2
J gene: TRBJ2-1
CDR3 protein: ASSVSQGNEQF

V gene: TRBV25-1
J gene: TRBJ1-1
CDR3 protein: ASSAQSDTEAF

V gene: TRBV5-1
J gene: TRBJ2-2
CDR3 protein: ASGNPVTAGLAGGHWNTGELF

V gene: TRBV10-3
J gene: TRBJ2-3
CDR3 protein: AISEAGEVKPPLKG

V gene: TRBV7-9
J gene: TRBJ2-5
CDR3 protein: ASSEATQGGLGETQY

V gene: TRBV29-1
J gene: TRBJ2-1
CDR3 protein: SVPGGTSWYNEQF

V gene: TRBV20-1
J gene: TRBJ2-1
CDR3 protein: SVTSRGTGPEKQF

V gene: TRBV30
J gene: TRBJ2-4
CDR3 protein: AWSELAVGLNIQY

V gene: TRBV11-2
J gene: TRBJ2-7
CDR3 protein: ASSLRLAGGPSNEQY

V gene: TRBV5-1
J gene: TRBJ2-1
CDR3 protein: ASSSKGLAGPNEQF

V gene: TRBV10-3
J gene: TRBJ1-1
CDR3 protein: AITGSLNTEAF

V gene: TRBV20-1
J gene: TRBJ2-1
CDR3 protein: SAFDSKRLAGDNEQF

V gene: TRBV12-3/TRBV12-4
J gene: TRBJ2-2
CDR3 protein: ASSPDGEYTGELF

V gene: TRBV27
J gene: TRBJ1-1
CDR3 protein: ASSVGAAGSARYTEAF

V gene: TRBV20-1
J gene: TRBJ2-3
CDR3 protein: SARRLAGGREDTQY

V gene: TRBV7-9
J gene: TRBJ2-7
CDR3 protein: ASSLIGQGRYEQY

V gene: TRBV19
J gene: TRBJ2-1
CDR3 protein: ASTPARDRGKYNEQF

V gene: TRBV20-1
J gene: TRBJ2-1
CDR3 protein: SARHWDRTYNEQF

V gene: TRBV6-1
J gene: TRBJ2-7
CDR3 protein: ASSSGSSREQY

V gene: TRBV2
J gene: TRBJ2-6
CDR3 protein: AKQVFPDRSSGANVLT

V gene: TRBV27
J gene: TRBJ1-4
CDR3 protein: ASSYGTGLDRSEKLF

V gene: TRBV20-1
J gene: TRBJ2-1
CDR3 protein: SAKGTGDKQF

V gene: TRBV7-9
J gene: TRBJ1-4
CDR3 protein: ASSLRQEGRNRKLF

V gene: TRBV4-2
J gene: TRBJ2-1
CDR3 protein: ASSPRESNEQF

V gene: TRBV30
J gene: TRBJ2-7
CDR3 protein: AWTMGATGPLYEQY

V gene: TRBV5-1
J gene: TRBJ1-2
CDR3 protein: ASSAGTGGMGYT

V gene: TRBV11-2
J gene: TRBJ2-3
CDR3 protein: ASSLLADTDTQY

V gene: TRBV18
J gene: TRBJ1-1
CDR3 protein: ASSRLEGMNTEAF

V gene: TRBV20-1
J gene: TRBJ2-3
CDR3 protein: SASGQGEADTQY

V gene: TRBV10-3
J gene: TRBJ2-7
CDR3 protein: AISVRQGSQGEQY

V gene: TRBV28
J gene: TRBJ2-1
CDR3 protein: ASRGLLGGAGNEQF

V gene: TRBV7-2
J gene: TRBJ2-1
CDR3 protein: ASSSASGQFNEQF

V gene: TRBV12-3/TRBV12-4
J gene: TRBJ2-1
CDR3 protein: ASSPLGLAGGNNEQF

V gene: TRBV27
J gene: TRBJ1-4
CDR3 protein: ASREGGNEKLF

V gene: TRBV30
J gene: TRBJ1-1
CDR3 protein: AWGKMNTEAF

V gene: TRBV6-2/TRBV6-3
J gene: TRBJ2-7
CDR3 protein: ASSYVGRLFHEQY

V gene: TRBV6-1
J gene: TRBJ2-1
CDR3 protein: ASGTSGRYEQF

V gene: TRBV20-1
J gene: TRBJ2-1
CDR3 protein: SAEGRDNAYNEQF

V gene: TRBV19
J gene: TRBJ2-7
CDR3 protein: ASSHAGGNYEQY

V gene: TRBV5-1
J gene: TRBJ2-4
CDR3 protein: ASSPRLEIAKNIQY

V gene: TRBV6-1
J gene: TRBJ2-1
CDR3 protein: ASSERGSGRYEQF

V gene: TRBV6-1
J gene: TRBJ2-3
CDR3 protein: ASRWRESDTQY

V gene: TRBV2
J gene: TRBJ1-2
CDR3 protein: ASSGRDRAGYT